The source of this TCR beta chain is a study of blood T cell repertoires in COVID-19. Repertoires were generated with immunoSEQ multiplex PCR, while TCRdb's copy carries only in-frame clones and drops some. In the table there are hundreds of thousands of clones, approximately 90% of which are singletons. The junction had 3 bases not matched to a gene; V was cut back by 5 bases and J by 4 bases. The CDR3 loop spans 12 amino acids. CDR1 is GTSNPN, CDR2 SVGIG, per germline (reference sequence). Input material: peripheral blood. This chain joins TRBV30 and TRBJ1-2; 8 bases are shared with TRBD1. This clonotype was obtained from a man aged 55-75 years who had recovered from COVID-19. CDR3 amino acids: CAWGQGVYGYTF. The CDR3 nucleotides read TGTGCCTGGGGACAGGGCGTCTATGGCTACACCTTC. Drawing the rest from reference TRBV30 and TRBJ1-2, the complete variable domain is SQTIHQWPATLVQPVGSPLSLECTVEGTSNPNLYWYRQAAGRGLQLLFYSVGIGQISSEVPQNLSASRPQDRQFILSSKKLLLSDSGFYLCAWGQGVYGYTFGSGTRLTVV.